This T cell receptor beta chain was recovered during a study of radiation and T cells in renal cell carcinoma. Measured with immunoSEQ multiplex PCR; TCRdb has only the in-frame clones, and not every one. The data show around 160,000 clones, 88% seen once. CDR3 length equals 14 residues. Stated time point: baseline pretreatment blood. Treatment specified: 15 Gy SBRT to primary tumor, nephrectomy 4 weeks later. The patient's renal cell carcinoma had clear cell pathology. Comment on this clone: Its antigen is currently unknown.

Study conclusions and caveats: Baseline intratumoral clonotype presence is unknown without pretreatment biopsies.

The rearrangement uses TRBV21-1 and TRBJ2-7; the D segment call TRBD1 is taken from the table without a DNA check. TRBV21-1 is a recognized pseudogene. Sequencing was performed on blood, taken from a patient whose treatment included radiotherapy and nephrectomy. The clonotype was recovered from a woman aged 70-85 years with renal cell carcinoma. CDR3 DNA sequence: TGTGCCAGCAGCGCTCAGGGGTGCTACTACGAGCAGTACTTC. This encodes CASSAQGCYYEQYF.